This TCR beta chain was recovered during a study of T cells in Graves' hyperthyroidism and ophthalmopathy. Study-wide findings and caveats: Ophthalmopathy, which appeared later, was predicted by the model a median about 6.8 months before onset.

The investigators amplified TCR beta CDR3 regions from RNA transcripts. Using the HTBI primer set, a first-round RT-PCR was run on the TCR CDR3. MiXCR was run by TCRdb on the multiplex PCR reads, yielding one entry per CDR3 protein. This sample yields about 360,000 distinct CDR3 sequences, of which approximately 15% are seen a single time; roughly a quarter belongs to the top ten. In germline, CDR1 is SGHVS, CDR2 FQNEAQ. The CDR3 extends over 15 amino acids. V shed 5 bases, J shed 7 bases, and the junction held 10 bases outside the gene matches. This clonotype occurred once. The antigen is undetermined.

Material: blood. The receptor was derived from a woman under 30 with Graves' hyperthyroidism that later progressed to Graves' ophthalmopathy. V usage is TRBV7-8 and J usage is TRBJ2-2; 7 bases are shared with TRBD2. The CDR3 loop is CASSPRTGGSGELFF. CDR3 bases: TGTGCCAGCAGCCCCCGGACCGGGGGGAGCGGGGAGCTGTTTTTT.